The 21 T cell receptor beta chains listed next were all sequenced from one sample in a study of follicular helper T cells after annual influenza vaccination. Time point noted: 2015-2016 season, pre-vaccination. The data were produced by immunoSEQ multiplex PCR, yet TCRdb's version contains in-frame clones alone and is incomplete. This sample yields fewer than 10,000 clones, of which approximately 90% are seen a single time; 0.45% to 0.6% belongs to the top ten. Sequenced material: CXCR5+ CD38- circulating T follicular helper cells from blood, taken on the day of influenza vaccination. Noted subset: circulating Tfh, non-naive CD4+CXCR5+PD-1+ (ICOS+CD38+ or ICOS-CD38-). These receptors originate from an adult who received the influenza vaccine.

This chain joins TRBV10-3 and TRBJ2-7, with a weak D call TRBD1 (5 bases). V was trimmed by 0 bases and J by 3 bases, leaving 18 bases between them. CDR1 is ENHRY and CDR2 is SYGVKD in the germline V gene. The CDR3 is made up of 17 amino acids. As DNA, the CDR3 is TGTGCCATCAGTGAGTCAGGGGTAGATGGTCGGAGCTACGAGCAGTACTTC. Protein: CAISESGVDGRSYEQYF.

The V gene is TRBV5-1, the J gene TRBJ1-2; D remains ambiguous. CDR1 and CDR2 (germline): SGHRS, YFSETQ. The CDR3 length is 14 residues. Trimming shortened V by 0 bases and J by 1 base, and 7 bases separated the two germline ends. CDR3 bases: TGCGCCAGCAGCTTGGAAGGAATTAACTATGGCTACACCTTC. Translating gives CASSLEGINYGYTF.

DNA of the CDR3: TGTGCCAGCAGCTTAGGACTACCGGGGACAGGAATCTACGAGCAGTACTTC. Encoded protein: CASSLGLPGTGIYEQYF. This sequence joins TRBV11-2 and TRBJ2-7; 8 bases agree with TRBD1. The germline V gene has CDR1 SGHAT and CDR2 FQNNGV. The CDR3 loop spans 17 amino acids. V trimming: 1 base; J trimming: 3 bases; junction bases outside the gene matches: 11.

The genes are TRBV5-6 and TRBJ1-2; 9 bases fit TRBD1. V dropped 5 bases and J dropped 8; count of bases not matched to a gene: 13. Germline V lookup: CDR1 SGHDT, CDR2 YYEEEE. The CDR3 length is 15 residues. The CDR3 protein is CASSEQGALKRGYTF. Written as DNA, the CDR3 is TGTGCCAGCAGTGAACAGGGGGCGCTAAAGCGGGGCTACACCTTC.

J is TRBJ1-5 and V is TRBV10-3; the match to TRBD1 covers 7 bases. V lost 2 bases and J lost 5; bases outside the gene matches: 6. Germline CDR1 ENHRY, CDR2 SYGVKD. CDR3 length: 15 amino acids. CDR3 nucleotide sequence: TGTGCCATCAGTGAGAGGACAGGTGGCGATCAGCCCCAGCATTTT. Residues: CAISERTGGDQPQHF.

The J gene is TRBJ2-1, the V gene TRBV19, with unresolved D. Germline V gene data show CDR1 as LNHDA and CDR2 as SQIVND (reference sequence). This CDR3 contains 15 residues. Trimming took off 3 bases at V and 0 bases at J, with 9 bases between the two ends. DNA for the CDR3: TGTGCCAGTAGTATCGGTGGGGACTCCTACAATGAGCAGTTCTTC. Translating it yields CASSIGGDSYNEQFF.

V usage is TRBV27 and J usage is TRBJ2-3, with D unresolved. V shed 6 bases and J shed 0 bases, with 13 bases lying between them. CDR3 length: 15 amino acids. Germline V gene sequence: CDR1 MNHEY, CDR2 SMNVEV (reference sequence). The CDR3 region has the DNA TGTGCCAGCAGCCTGAGTAGGGCTAGCACAGATACGCAGTATTTT. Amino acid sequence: CASSLSRASTDTQYF.

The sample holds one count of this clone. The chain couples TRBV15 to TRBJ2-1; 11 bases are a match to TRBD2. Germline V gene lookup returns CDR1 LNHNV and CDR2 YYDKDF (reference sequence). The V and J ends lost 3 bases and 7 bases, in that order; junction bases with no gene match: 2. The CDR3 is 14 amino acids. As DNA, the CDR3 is TGTGCCACCAGCAGGGCTAGCGGGGGGAATGAGCAGTTCTTC. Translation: CATSRASGGNEQFF. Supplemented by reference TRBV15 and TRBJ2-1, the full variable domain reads DAMVIQNPRYQVTQFGKPVTLSCSQTLNHNVMYWYQQKSSQAPKLLFHYYDKDFNNEADTPDNFQSRRPNTSFCFLDIRSPGLGDTAMYLCATSRASGGNEQFFGPGTRLTVL.

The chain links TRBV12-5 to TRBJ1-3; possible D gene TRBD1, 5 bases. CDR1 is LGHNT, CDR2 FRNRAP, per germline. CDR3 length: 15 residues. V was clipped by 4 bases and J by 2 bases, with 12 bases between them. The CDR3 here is CASGSQVRAGNTIYF. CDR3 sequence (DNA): TGTGCTAGTGGTTCCCAGGTCAGGGCTGGAAACACCATATATTTT.

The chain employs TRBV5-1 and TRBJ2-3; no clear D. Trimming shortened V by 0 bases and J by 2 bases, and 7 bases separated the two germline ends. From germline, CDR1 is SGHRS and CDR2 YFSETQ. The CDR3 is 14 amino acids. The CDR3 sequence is CASSLAATTDTQYF. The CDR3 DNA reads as TGCGCCAGCAGCTTGGCCGCTACCACAGATACGCAGTATTTT.

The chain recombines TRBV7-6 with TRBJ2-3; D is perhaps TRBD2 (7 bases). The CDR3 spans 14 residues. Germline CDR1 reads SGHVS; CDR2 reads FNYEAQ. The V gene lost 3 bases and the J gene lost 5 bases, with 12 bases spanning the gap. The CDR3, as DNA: TGTGCCAGCAGCTTGAGGGGGGGGGAAGATACGCAGTATTTT. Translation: CASSLRGGEDTQYF. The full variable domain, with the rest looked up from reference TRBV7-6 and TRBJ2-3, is GAGVSQSPRYKVTKRGQDVALRCDPISGHVSLYWYRQALGQGPEFLTYFNYEAQQDKSGLPNDRFSAERPEGSISTLTIQRTEQRDSAMYRCASSLRGGEDTQYFGPGTRLTVL.

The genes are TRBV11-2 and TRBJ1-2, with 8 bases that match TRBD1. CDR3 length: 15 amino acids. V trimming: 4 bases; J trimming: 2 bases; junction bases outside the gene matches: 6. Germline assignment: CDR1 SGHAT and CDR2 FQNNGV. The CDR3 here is CASSSTQGGNYGYTF. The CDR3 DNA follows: TGTGCCAGCAGCTCCACACAGGGGGGCAACTATGGCTACACCTTC.

The CDR3 protein is CASSAASVNTDTQYF. For the CDR3, the DNA is TGTGCCAGCAGCGCCGCCTCTGTGAACACAGATACGCAGTATTTT. This rearrangement joins TRBV21-1 to TRBJ2-3. TRBV21-1 is shown as a pseudogene. CDR3 length: 15 residues.

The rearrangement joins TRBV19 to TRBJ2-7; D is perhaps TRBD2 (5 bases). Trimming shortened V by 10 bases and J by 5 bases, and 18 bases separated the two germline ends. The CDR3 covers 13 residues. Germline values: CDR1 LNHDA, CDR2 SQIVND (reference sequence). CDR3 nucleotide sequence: TGTGCCACGACTAAAGGATGGGGTGACGAGCAGTACTTC. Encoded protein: CATTKGWGDEQYF.

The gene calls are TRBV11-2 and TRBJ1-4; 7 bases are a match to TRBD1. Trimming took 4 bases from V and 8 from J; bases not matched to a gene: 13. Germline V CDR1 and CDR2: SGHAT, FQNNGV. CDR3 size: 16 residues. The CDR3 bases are TGTGCCAGCAGCTCCATCGGACAGGCTCAAGACGAAAAACTGTTTTTT. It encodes CASSSIGQAQDEKLFF.

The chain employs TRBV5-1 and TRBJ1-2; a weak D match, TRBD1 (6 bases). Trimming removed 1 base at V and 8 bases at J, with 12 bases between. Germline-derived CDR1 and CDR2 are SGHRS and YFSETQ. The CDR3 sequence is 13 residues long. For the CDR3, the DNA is TGCGCCAGCAGCTTGTGGGGGGCGGAAGGCTACACCTTC. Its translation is CASSLWGAEGYTF.

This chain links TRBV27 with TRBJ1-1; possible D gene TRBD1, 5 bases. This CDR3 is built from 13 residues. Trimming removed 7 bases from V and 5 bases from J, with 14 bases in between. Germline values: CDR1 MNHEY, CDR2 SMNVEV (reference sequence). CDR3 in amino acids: CASTPRGWTEAFF. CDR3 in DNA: TGTGCCAGCACGCCTCGGGGGTGGACTGAAGCTTTCTTT.

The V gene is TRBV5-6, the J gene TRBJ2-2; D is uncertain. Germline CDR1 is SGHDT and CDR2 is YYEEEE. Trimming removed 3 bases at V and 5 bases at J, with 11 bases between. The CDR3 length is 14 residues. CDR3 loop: CASSSMYKTGELFF. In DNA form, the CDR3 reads TGTGCCAGCAGCTCAATGTACAAGACCGGGGAGCTGTTTTTT.

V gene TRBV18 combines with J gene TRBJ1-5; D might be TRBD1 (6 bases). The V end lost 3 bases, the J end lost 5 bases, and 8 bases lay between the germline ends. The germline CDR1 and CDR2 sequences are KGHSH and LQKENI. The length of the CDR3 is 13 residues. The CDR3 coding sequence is TGTGCCAGCTCACCTCACAGGGATCAGCCCCAGCATTTT. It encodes CASSPHRDQPQHF.

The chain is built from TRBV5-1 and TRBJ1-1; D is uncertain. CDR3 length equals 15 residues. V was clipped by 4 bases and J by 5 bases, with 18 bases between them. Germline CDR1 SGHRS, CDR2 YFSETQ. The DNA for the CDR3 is TGCGCCAGCAGCCCCGATGGGCCGGGGAAGACTGAAGCTTTCTTT. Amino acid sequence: CASSPDGPGKTEAFF. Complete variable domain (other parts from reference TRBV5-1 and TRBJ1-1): KAGVTQTPRYLIKTRGQQVTLSCSPISGHRSVSWYQQTPGQGLQFLFEYFSETQRNKGNFPGRFSGRQFSNSRSEMNVSTLELGDSALYLCASSPDGPGKTEAFFGQGTRLTVV.

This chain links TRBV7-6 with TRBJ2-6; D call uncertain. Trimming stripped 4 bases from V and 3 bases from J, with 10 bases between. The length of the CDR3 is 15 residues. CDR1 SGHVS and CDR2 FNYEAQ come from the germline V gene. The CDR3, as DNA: TGTGCCAGCAGCTCTGGGTATTATGGGGCCAACGTCCTGACTTTC. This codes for CASSSGYYGANVLTF. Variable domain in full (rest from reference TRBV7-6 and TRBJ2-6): GAGVSQSPRYKVTKRGQDVALRCDPISGHVSLYWYRQALGQGPEFLTYFNYEAQQDKSGLPNDRFSAERPEGSISTLTIQRTEQRDSAMYRCASSSGYYGANVLTFGAGSRLTVL.